Below are 15 T cell receptor beta chains sequenced from a single sample in a study of T cell repertoires in cytomegalovirus infection (dated 2019 in TCRdb). TCRdb lists the instrument as Illumina HiSeq 1500. TCRdb reworked the public reads: Q25 trimming with fastp, MiXCR clone assembly, productive beta chains retained. Rows with one shared CDR3 protein collapse into an entry with the most common genes and DNA. The sample table records roughly 230,000 distinct CDR3 sequences; 20% to 25% of these occur just once. Roughly 20% of the sample is held by the ten biggest clonotypes. Material for sequencing was CD8+ T cells from PBMCs. All receptors derive from a human donor in good health (CMV status not recorded). Some clones in this sample may be carry-over from other donors' samples.

This clonotype was seen a few times. The chain recombines TRBV11-2 with TRBJ2-7; D is possibly TRBD1 (6 bases). This CDR3 contains 13 residues. V lost 7 bases and J lost 2, with 12 bases in between. Germline V gene sequence: CDR1 SGHAT, CDR2 FQNNGV. Written as DNA, the CDR3 is TGTGCCAGCACCCACGGACAGACCTACGAGCAGTACTTC. It specifies CASTHGQTYEQYF.

This clonotype was recorded many times. The chain couples TRBV7-6 to TRBJ1-2; D may be TRBD1 (6 bases). This CDR3 is 14 amino acids long. Per germline, CDR1 SGHVS and CDR2 FNYEAQ. V was shortened by 5 bases and J by 7 bases, with 17 bases between the two germline ends. The CDR3 sequence: CASSPGRGPSGYTF. CDR3 DNA: TGTGCCAGCAGCCCAGGCAGGGGTCCGTCTGGCTACACCTTC.

This clonotype was recorded a few times. The chain carries TRBV12-3 or TRBV12-4 and TRBJ2-5; D is ambiguous. V lost 7 bases and J 1 base, leaving 7 bases between the germline ends. CDR3 length: 12 amino acids. The CDR3 loop reads CASTGLQETQYF. As DNA, the CDR3 is TGTGCCAGCACGGGCCTCCAAGAGACCCAGTACTTC.

The chain is built from TRBV20-1 and TRBJ2-5; 11 nucleotides line up with TRBD2. The CDR3 extends over 14 amino acids. The V gene end was trimmed by 6 bases and the J gene end by 8 bases; junction bases not matched to a gene: 11. Looked up from germline, CDR1 is DFQATT and CDR2 is SNEGSKA (reference sequence). CDR3 sequence (DNA): TGCAGTGCCAAAGACGGACTAGCGGGCCACACCCAGTACTTC. Amino acid sequence: CSAKDGLAGHTQYF.

This rearrangement joins TRBV2 to TRBJ2-1; D uncertain. The CDR3 is made up of 14 amino acids. The germline gives CDR1 SNHLY, CDR2 FYNNEI. Trimming took off 3 bases at V and 1 base at J, with 7 bases between the two ends. The CDR3 region has the DNA TGTGCCAGCAGTGATCCAACATCCTACAATGAGCAGTTCTTC. It yields the protein CASSDPTSYNEQFF.

The chain couples TRBV13 to TRBJ2-3; 9 bases fit TRBD2. With V trimmed by 2 bases and J by 2 bases, 5 bases remained unmatched. The CDR3 is 16 amino acids. Germline V gene sequence: CDR1 PRHDT, CDR2 FYEKMQ (reference sequence). The DNA for the CDR3 is TGTGCCAGCAGCTTAATTCGCGGGGGGGCCACAGATACGCAGTATTTT. It specifies CASSLIRGGATDTQYF.

This clonotype was counted ten times or more. This chain links TRBV12-3 or TRBV12-4 with TRBJ2-3; TRBD1 matches at 8 bases. V lost 4 bases and J lost 3; bases outside the gene matches: 12. The CDR3 consists of 17 residues. CDR3 sequence (DNA): TGTGCCAGCAGTTCCCGCCTAAGGACAGGGCGAACAGATACGCAGTATTTT. Protein sequence: CASSSRLRTGRTDTQYF.

Within the sample, this clonotype is medium-sized. V is TRBV20-1 and J is TRBJ2-1; 9 bases align to TRBD2. V was pared by 5 bases and J by 5 bases, with 10 bases of the junction left unmatched. The V gene's germline CDR1 is DFQATT and CDR2 SNEGSKA (reference sequence). The CDR3 length is 15 residues. The CDR3 loop reads CSARSGGGDHNEQFF. CDR3 DNA: TGCAGTGCTCGATCGGGCGGGGGGGACCACAATGAGCAGTTCTTC.

The V and J genes are TRBV7-4 and TRBJ1-2, with TRBD1 matching 7 bases. The CDR3 covers 13 residues. The V segment lost 2 bases and the J segment 4 bases; nucleotides outside the gene matches: 1. The germline gives CDR1 SGHVT, CDR2 SQSDAQ. CDR3 nucleotide sequence: TGTGCCAGCAGCTTAAACAGGGGCTATGGCTACACCTTC. Translating gives CASSLNRGYGYTF.

The genes are TRBV2 and TRBJ2-7, with TRBD2 matching 9 bases. The CDR3 covers 13 residues. Per the germline V gene, CDR1 is SNHLY and CDR2 is FYNNEI. Trimming at V came to 6 bases and at J to 4 bases, leaving 4 bases not matched to a gene. CDR3 sequence: CASRTSGYYEQYF. The CDR3 DNA reads TGTGCCAGCAGGACTAGCGGATATTACGAGCAGTACTTC.

The chain has TRBV19 and TRBJ2-1; the match to TRBD2 covers 9 bases. V gave up 2 bases and J gave up 6 bases; unmatched junction bases: 5. The germline gives CDR1 LNHDA, CDR2 SQIVND (reference sequence). This CDR3 contains 15 residues. The CDR3 protein is CASSIMAGGPNEQFF. The CDR3 DNA follows: TGTGCCAGTAGTATAATGGCGGGGGGGCCCAATGAGCAGTTCTTC.

J is TRBJ2-7 and V is TRBV29-1, with D tentatively TRBD1 (6 bases). The length of the CDR3 is 12 residues. The germline CDR1 and CDR2 sequences are SQVTM and ANQGSEA. V lost 6 bases and J lost 2, with 11 bases in between. The CDR3: CSVVTGAYEQYF. The CDR3 DNA reads TGCAGCGTAGTGACAGGAGCCTACGAGCAGTACTTC.

This chain joins TRBV20-1 and TRBJ2-7; 9 bases are shared with TRBD2. CDR3 length: 13 amino acids. With V trimmed by 7 bases and J by 3 bases, 7 bases remained unmatched. Germline V gives CDR1 DFQATT, CDR2 SNEGSKA (reference sequence). CDR3 sequence: CSVEGTSSYEQYF. The DNA for the CDR3 is TGCAGTGTCGAGGGGACTAGCAGCTACGAGCAGTACTTC.

The V call is TRBV7-4, the J call TRBJ1-6; D is perhaps TRBD1 (5 bases). This CDR3 has 17 residues. V was pared by 3 bases and J by 9 bases, with 21 bases between. Germline CDR1 and CDR2: SGHVT and SQSDAQ. CDR3 sequence (DNA): TGTGCCAGCAGCTTGGACCCCGGGAGGCAGCAGGGTTCACCCCTCCACTTT. Amino acids: CASSLDPGRQQGSPLHF.

This clonotype was detected a few times. The chain couples TRBV19 to TRBJ1-2, with 9 bases lining up with TRBD1. V trimming: 9 bases; J trimming: 1 base; junction bases outside the gene matches: 9. Germline CDR1 and CDR2: LNHDA and SQIVND (reference sequence). The CDR3 contains 15 residues. CDR3 nucleotide sequence: TGTGCCAGCCAGAGCGACAGGGGGATTAACTATGGCTACACCTTC. Protein: CASQSDRGINYGYTF.